Listed here are 2 T cell receptor beta chains from one sample, sequenced in a study of blood T cell repertoires in COVID-19. Generated by immunoSEQ multiplex PCR, the TCRdb table keeps only in-frame clones and is missing some. The sample contains about 190,000 clones, about 80% of which appear only once. Material for sequencing was peripheral blood. These receptors all stem from a woman between 65 and 79 years old with acute or convalescent COVID-19.

The V and J genes are TRBV7-9 and TRBJ2-1; 7 bases are shared with TRBD2. CDR1 and CDR2 (germline): SEHNR, FQNEAQ (reference sequence). J lost 0 bases, V lost 3 bases, and 8 bases had no gene match. The CDR3 covers 17 residues. The CDR3 coding sequence is TGTGCCAGCAGCTTTACTAGCGCATATAGCTCCTACAATGAGCAGTTCTTC. Translating it yields CASSFTSAYSSYNEQFF. Full variable domain (outside the CDR3, taken from reference TRBV7-9 and TRBJ2-1): DTGVSQNPRHKITKRGQNVTFRCDPISEHNRLYWYRQTLGQGPEFLTYFQNEAQLEKSRLLSDRFSAERPKGSFSTLEIQRTEQGDSAMYLCASSFTSAYSSYNEQFFGPGTRLTVL.

This clone has a handful of counts. The chain uses TRBV10-3 and TRBJ2-1; possible D gene TRBD2, 5 bases. Germline V gives CDR1 ENHRY, CDR2 SYGVKD. The ends were cut back, 0 bases at V and 8 bases at J, with 14 bases in the middle. This CDR3 has 15 amino acids. This CDR3 reads CAISESLAREDEQFF. CDR3 nucleotide sequence: TGTGCCATCAGTGAGTCGTTAGCCCGGGAAGATGAGCAGTTCTTC.